One and the same sample provided the 14 T cell receptor beta chains below, sequenced in a study of blood T cell repertoires in COVID-19. Repertoires were generated with immunoSEQ multiplex PCR, while TCRdb's copy carries only in-frame clones and drops some. Of about 180,000 clones in the sample, roughly 86% are singletons; the top ten hold 2.5% to 3.5%. The sample taken for sequencing was peripheral blood. These receptors were collected from a woman under 40 with active or convalescent COVID-19.

V usage is TRBV6-1 and J usage is TRBJ2-5, with D possibly matching TRBD2 (6 bases). Trimming pared 3 bases from V and 7 bases from J, leaving 12 bases between. Germline-derived CDR1 and CDR2 are MNHNS and SASEGT. The CDR3 is 13 amino acids. CDR3 nucleotide sequence: TGTGCCAGCAGTGAGGGAAGGGAGGTGACCCAGTACTTC. Protein: CASSEGREVTQYF.

The chain employs TRBV2 and TRBJ1-6; weak D call: TRBD1 (5 bases). The CDR3 has 15 residues. V was pared by 6 bases and J by 7 bases, with 16 bases between. The germline CDR1 and CDR2 sequences are SNHLY and FYNNEI. The DNA of the CDR3 is TGTGCCAGCAGCGACCGGCAGGGAAGAAATTCACCCCTCCACTTT. Translation: CASSDRQGRNSPLHF.

The rearrangement links TRBV6-6 to TRBJ1-2; D is uncertain. V dropped 2 bases and J dropped 6 bases, with 13 bases sitting between them. Germline CDR1 MNHNY, CDR2 SVGAGI (reference sequence). The CDR3 consists of 14 residues. CDR3 loop: CASSYPGTQDGYTF. CDR3 nucleotides: TGTGCCAGCAGTTACCCCGGCACCCAGGATGGCTACACCTTC.

The V gene is TRBV27, the J gene TRBJ2-7; the D is unclear. CDR1 is MNHEY, CDR2 SMNVEV, per germline (reference sequence). V lost 4 bases and J 0 bases, leaving 10 bases between the germline ends. The CDR3 has 14 amino acids. CDR3 DNA sequence: TGTGCCAGCAGTTGGTCCCCCGGCTCCTACGAGCAGTACTTC. Protein product: CASSWSPGSYEQYF.

The chain has TRBV2 and TRBJ1-1; 8 bases map to TRBD1. V gave up 4 bases and J gave up 6 bases; unmatched junction bases: 4. Germline CDR1 SNHLY, CDR2 FYNNEI. The CDR3 sequence is 13 residues long. CDR3 DNA sequence: TGTGCCAGCAGTGGACAGGGGCCCCCTGAAGCTTTCTTT. It codes for CASSGQGPPEAFF.

The chain links TRBV7-6 to TRBJ2-3, with 11 bases that match TRBD1. This CDR3 spans 16 amino acids. V lost 2 bases, J lost 5 bases, and 6 bases stayed unmatched. Germline values: CDR1 SGHVS, CDR2 FNYEAQ. This chain's CDR3 is CASSLMGTGGGDTQYF. For the CDR3, the DNA is TGTGCCAGCAGCTTAATGGGGACAGGGGGAGGAGATACGCAGTATTTT.

This clone turned up a few times. J is TRBJ1-2 and V is TRBV6-5; weak D call: TRBD1 (6 bases). CDR3 length equals 13 residues. V gave up 5 bases and J gave up 4 bases, with 11 bases separating them. Germline V gene sequence: CDR1 MNHEY, CDR2 SVGAGI. The CDR3 protein is CASSPTGTYGYTF. The CDR3 DNA sequence: TGTGCCAGCAGTCCAACAGGGACCTATGGCTACACCTTC.

This clone occurred once. The rearrangement joins TRBV11-2 to TRBJ2-7; weak D call: TRBD2 (6 bases). This CDR3 is 16 amino acids long. Germline V gives CDR1 SGHAT, CDR2 FQNNGV. The V end lost 2 bases, the J end lost 1 base, and 15 bases lay between the germline ends. The CDR3, as DNA: TGTGCCAGCAGCTTAATTCGGGCGGGGAGGTCCTACGAGCAGTACTTC. Protein product: CASSLIRAGRSYEQYF.

The rearrangement joins TRBV11-2 to TRBJ1-1; 8 bases are shared with TRBD1. The germline V gene has CDR1 SGHAT and CDR2 FQNNGV. This CDR3 has 15 amino acids. Trimming removed 4 bases from V and 4 bases from J; junction bases left unmatched: 8. Here the CDR3 reads CASSSRTGPSTEAFF. In nucleotides, the CDR3 is TGTGCCAGCAGCTCCCGGACAGGGCCTAGCACTGAAGCTTTCTTT. Complete variable domain (other parts from reference TRBV11-2 and TRBJ1-1): EAGVAQSPRYKIIEKRQSVAFWCNPISGHATLYWYQQILGQGPKLLIQFQNNGVVDDSQLPKDRFSAERLKGVDSTLKIQPAKLEDSAVYLCASSSRTGPSTEAFFGQGTRLTVV.

The CDR3 reads CASSTQGVAKNIQYF. For the CDR3, the DNA is TGCGCCAGCAGCACACAGGGGGTGGCCAAAAACATTCAGTACTTC. The rearrangement uses TRBV23-1 and TRBJ2-4, with 8 bases fitting TRBD1. TRBV23-1 is an ORF; its function is uncertain. The CDR3 is 15 amino acids. V dropped 6 bases and J dropped 1; count of bases not matched to a gene: 5.

The V gene is TRBV28, the J gene TRBJ2-2; the match to TRBD2 covers 7 bases. The V and J ends lost 5 bases and 7 bases, in that order; junction bases with no gene match: 7. This CDR3 has 14 residues. The germline V gene has CDR1 MDHEN and CDR2 SYDVKM. The CDR3 nucleotides read TGTGCCAGCAGTCCAAGACTAGCCGGCGGGGAGCTGTTTTTT. Translated, it gives CASSPRLAGGELFF.

This sequence joins TRBV28 and TRBJ1-4; the match to TRBD1 covers 8 bases. This CDR3 has 14 amino acids. Trimming cost V 6 bases and J 5 bases; bases outside gene matches: 5. Per the germline V gene, CDR1 is MDHEN and CDR2 is SYDVKM. The CDR3 coding sequence is TGTGCCAGCAGGCCGCCAGGGGGCAATGAAAAACTGTTTTTT. It specifies CASRPPGGNEKLFF.

The rearrangement joins TRBV2 to TRBJ2-7; D not certain. Germline V lookup: CDR1 SNHLY, CDR2 FYNNEI. Trimming removed 1 base from V and 3 bases from J, with 10 bases in between. The CDR3 runs 14 residues. The CDR3 is CASSEGFQFYEQYF. The CDR3 region has the DNA TGTGCCAGCAGTGAAGGTTTTCAGTTCTACGAGCAGTACTTC.

The chain couples TRBV19 to TRBJ2-3; D might be TRBD1 (6 bases). Germline V gene lookup returns CDR1 LNHDA and CDR2 SQIVND (reference sequence). The CDR3 runs 14 residues. The V end lost 0 bases, the J end lost 4 bases, and 8 bases lay between the germline ends. In DNA form, the CDR3 reads TGTGCCAGTAGTATAGACAGGGGCGCAGATACGCAGTATTTT. Translated: CASSIDRGADTQYF.